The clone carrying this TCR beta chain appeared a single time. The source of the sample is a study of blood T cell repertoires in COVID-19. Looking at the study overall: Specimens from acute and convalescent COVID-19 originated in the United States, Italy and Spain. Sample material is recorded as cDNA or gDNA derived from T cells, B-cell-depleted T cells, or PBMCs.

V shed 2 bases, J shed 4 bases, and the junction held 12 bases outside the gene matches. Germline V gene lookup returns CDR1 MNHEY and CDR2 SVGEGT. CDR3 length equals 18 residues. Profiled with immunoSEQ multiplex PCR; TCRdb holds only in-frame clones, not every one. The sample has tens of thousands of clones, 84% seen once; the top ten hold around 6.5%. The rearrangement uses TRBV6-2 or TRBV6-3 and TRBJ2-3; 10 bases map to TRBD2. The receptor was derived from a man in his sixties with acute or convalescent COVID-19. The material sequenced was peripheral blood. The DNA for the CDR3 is TGTGCCAGCAGTTACCCCCAGCGGGGGGGCCGGAACCCAGATACGCAGTATTTT. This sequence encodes CASSYPQRGGRNPDTQYF.